Listed below are T cell receptor beta chains from one sample, sequenced in a study of radiotherapy plus CTLA-4 blockade in lung cancer. Here immunoSEQ multiplex PCR was the method, and the copy in TCRdb shows in-frame clones only, minus some. The sample yields more than 90,000 clones, roughly 80% seen once. Specimen: peripheral blood, collected from a patient treated with radiotherapy plus ipilimumab. The origin of the receptors is a human donor with non-small cell lung cancer that progressed on radiotherapy plus ipilimumab. Some clones in this sample may be carry-over from other donors' samples. Both conserved end residues are part of each CDR3. D genes are given only for firm matches. Only part of the rows carry a size: once, few, many, or a class if the clone is expanded.

v_gene	abundance	d_gene	j_gene	CDR3nt	CDR3aa
TRBV5-1	.	.	TRBJ2-3	TGCGCCAGCAGCGTGACAGGTATTACCGATACGCAGTATTTT	CASSVTGITDTQYF
TRBV18	.	.	TRBJ1-6	TGTGCCAGCTCACCACCTCACCTCGCGGGATCACCCCTCCACTTT	CASSPPHLAGSPLHF
TRBV5-1	.	TRBD1	TRBJ1-3	TGCGCCAGCAGCTTCGGGACAGGGAGTACTGGAAACACCATATATTTT	CASSFGTGSTGNTIYF
TRBV5-1	.	.	TRBJ1-5	TGCGCCAGCAGCGAGGACAGAAATCAGCCCCAGCATTTT	CASSEDRNQPQHF
TRBV7-3	once	.	TRBJ2-1	TGTGCCAGCAGCTTAGGGGACACGAGAAATGAGCAGTTCTTC	CASSLGDTRNEQFF
TRBV19	.	.	TRBJ1-5	TGTGCCAGTAACCCCAGGTCGGATTATAGCAATCAGCCCCAGCATTTT	CASNPRSDYSNQPQHF
TRBV6-1	.	.	TRBJ1-6	TGTGCCAGCAGTGCAGGAGTCAATTCACCCCTCCACTTT	CASSAGVNSPLHF
TRBV2	once	.	TRBJ1-1	TGTGCCAGCAGCCCCGACAGATTGAACACTGAAGCTTTCTTT	CASSPDRLNTEAFF
TRBV6-5	few	TRBD2	TRBJ2-5	TGTGCCACCCTTCGGGAGGGTTATGAGACCCAGTACTTC	CATLREGYETQYF
TRBV27	.	.	TRBJ2-7	TGTGCCAGCAGCTGGACCGGGTCTTCCTACGAGCAGTACTTC	CASSWTGSSYEQYF
TRBV5-4	.	.	TRBJ1-2	TGTGCCAGCAGTCGATCCGGGACGGACTATGGCTACACCTTC	CASSRSGTDYGYTF
TRBV5-4	.	.	TRBJ1-2	TGTGCCAGCAGCTTGATGGGGGGCGCTTATGGCTACACCTTC	CASSLMGGAYGYTF
TRBV30	.	.	TRBJ1-1	TGTGCCTGGGTAGGGGTTCTGGACACTGAAGCTTTCTTT	CAWVGVLDTEAFF
TRBV7-2	.	.	TRBJ2-7	TGTGCCAGCAGCAAACAGACCCGAGCAGGGGAGCAGTACTTC	CASSKQTRAGEQYF
TRBV5-1	.	TRBD2	TRBJ2-1	TGCGCCAGCAGCCCAAACGGGGGGGACTACAATGAGCAGTTCTTC	CASSPNGGDYNEQFF
TRBV7-2	.	.	TRBJ1-1	TGTGCCAGCAGCTGGGGGCACACTGAAGCTTTCTTT	CASSWGHTEAFF
TRBV9	.	.	TRBJ2-1	TGTGCCAGCAGCGTAGGAGGGGGCTACAATGAGCAGTTCTTC	CASSVGGGYNEQFF
TRBV29-1	.	.	TRBJ1-1	TGCAGCGTTGTGTCAGGAGCAAGAACTGAAGCTTTCTTT	CSVVSGARTEAFF
TRBV7-2	once	.	TRBJ1-5	TGTGCCAGCAGCTCACAACCCCCCACTAGCAATCAGCCCCAGCATTTT	CASSSQPPTSNQPQHF
TRBV28	.	TRBD1	TRBJ1-3	TGTGCCAGCAGTTCCTTTCTACAGGGGAGTGGAAACACCATATATTTT	CASSSFLQGSGNTIYF
TRBV7-8	.	.	TRBJ2-1	TGTGCCAGCAGCTTAGGGCAGAACAATGAGCAGTTCTTC	CASSLGQNNEQFF
TRBV12-5	.	TRBD1	TRBJ1-1	TGTGCTAGTGGTTCCCGGACAGGGGGCTCAAACACTGAAGCTTTCTTT	CASGSRTGGSNTEAFF
TRBV25-1	.	TRBD1	TRBJ1-2	TGTGCCAGCAGCCCCGGACAGGCTCTTCGCGGCTACACCTTC	CASSPGQALRGYTF
TRBV2	.	.	TRBJ1-4	TGTGCCAGCAGGCCGGACAGTCAAAAACTGTTTTTT	CASRPDSQKLFF
TRBV4-2	.	.	TRBJ2-5	TGTGCCAGCAGCCCGCTGGGCGACCCCGGGGAGACCCAGTACTTC	CASSPLGDPGETQYF
TRBV29-1	.	.	TRBJ2-7	TGCAGCGTTGAGGGGGCGCATGAGCAGTACTTC	CSVEGAHEQYF
TRBV5-5	.	TRBD2	TRBJ2-3	TGTGCCAGCAGCTTGGCGGGACTAGCGGGGCCACCAGATACGCAGTATTTT	CASSLAGLAGPPDTQYF
TRBV7-2	.	.	TRBJ2-7	TGTGCCAGCAGCTTAGTGGGGGGCTACGAGCAGTACTTC	CASSLVGGYEQYF
TRBV7-9	.	.	TRBJ2-7	TGTGCCAGCAGCTCCCAGTACGAGCAGTACTTC	CASSSQYEQYF
TRBV6-1	.	.	TRBJ1-2	TGTGCCAGCAGTGTCGGGGAGGGGTCCTTTTATGGCTACACCTTC	CASSVGEGSFYGYTF
TRBV4-2	.	TRBD2	TRBJ2-5	TGTGCCAGCAGCCAAGGGACTAGTAGCCAGTACTTC	CASSQGTSSQYF
TRBV5-8	.	TRBD1	TRBJ2-6	TGTGCCAGCAGCACCCGGGACAGCCGGTTCAGCTCTGGGGCCAACGTCCTGACTTTC	CASSTRDSRFSSGANVLTF
TRBV18	.	TRBD2	TRBJ2-3	TGTGCCAGCTCACCATTTACTAGCGGGGGTATGCGAGATACGCAGTATTTT	CASSPFTSGGMRDTQYF
TRBV5-4	.	TRBD1	TRBJ2-2	TGTGCCAGCAGCTTGGGGTCAGGGGGCAACACCGGGGAGCTGTTTTTT	CASSLGSGGNTGELFF
TRBV18	.	TRBD2	TRBJ2-1	TGTGCCAGCTCACCACCGAATCTAGCGGGGGGCTATGAGCAGTTCTTC	CASSPPNLAGGYEQFF
TRBV7-2	once	.	TRBJ1-2	TGTGCCAGCAGCTTAGCATCATGGGGCTACACCTTC	CASSLASWGYTF
TRBV5-6	.	.	TRBJ2-2	TGTGCCAGCAGTTATAGTCTCACCGGGGAGCTGTTTTTT	CASSYSLTGELFF
TRBV27	.	.	TRBJ2-7	TGTGCCAGCAGTCCAAACAGGGGGGGCGAGCAGTACTTC	CASSPNRGGEQYF
TRBV7-2	.	TRBD1	TRBJ1-2	TGTGCCAGCAGCCCGGGACAGGGCGCTAACTATGGCTACACCTTC	CASSPGQGANYGYTF
TRBV6-5	.	.	TRBJ2-2	TGTGCCAGCAGTCCCGGACAGAACACCGGGGAGCTGTTTTTT	CASSPGQNTGELFF
TRBV27	.	.	TRBJ1-5	TGTGCCAGCAGTTTAGTTGGAAGCAATCAGCCCCAGCATTTT	CASSLVGSNQPQHF
TRBV6-1	.	.	TRBJ1-6	TGTGCCAGCAGTGTGTCAGGGGTGACCTATAATTCACCCCTCCACTTT	CASSVSGVTYNSPLHF
TRBV2	.	TRBD2	TRBJ2-1	TGTGCCAGCCGCGGGAGCTCTGTGGATGAGCAGTTCTTC	CASRGSSVDEQFF
TRBV10-1	.	TRBD1	TRBJ1-1	TGCGCCAGCATCAACAGGGGGCCCTTGAACACTGAAGCTTTCTTT	CASINRGPLNTEAFF
TRBV15	.	.	TRBJ2-3	TGTGCCACCAGCGACGGCCAAAGCACAGATACGCAGTATTTT	CATSDGQSTDTQYF
TRBV5-1	.	.	TRBJ2-7	TGCGCCAGCAGCTTGGGACTGCGATCCTCCTACGAGCAGTACTTC	CASSLGLRSSYEQYF
TRBV6-5	.	TRBD1	TRBJ2-7	TGTGCCAGCAGTTACTCGGGACAGGCTGTGCAGTACTTC	CASSYSGQAVQYF
TRBV2	.	.	TRBJ2-5	TGTGCCGGCAAGTACCAAGAGACCCAGTACTTC	CAGKYQETQYF
TRBV5-1	few	TRBD1	TRBJ2-1	TGCGCCAGCAGGCCCCGGGACAGACAATCCTACAATGAGCAGTTCTTC	CASRPRDRQSYNEQFF
TRBV16	.	.	TRBJ1-1	TGTGCCAGCAGCCAATCAGTGCAGGGGTCCACTGAAGCTTTCTTT	CASSQSVQGSTEAFF
TRBV7-9	.	TRBD1	TRBJ2-1	TGTGCCAGCTCGAGGGGGCTCGATGAGCAGTTCTTC	CASSRGLDEQFF
TRBV6-5	.	.	TRBJ2-5	TGTGCCAGCAGTTACTCAGAAGCGGCCCAAGAGACCCAGTACTTC	CASSYSEAAQETQYF
TRBV4-3	.	.	TRBJ2-5	TGCGCCAGCAGCCAAGATTGGCAGGGAGGGACCCAGTACTTC	CASSQDWQGGTQYF
TRBV2	.	TRBD1	TRBJ2-1	TGTGCCAGCAGTTCAGGGGGTCAATCCTACAATGAGCAGTTCTTC	CASSSGGQSYNEQFF
TRBV6-5	.	TRBD1	TRBJ2-1	TGTGCCGTCCGGGACAGGGGTTCGGGTGAGCAGTTCTTC	CAVRDRGSGEQFF
TRBV7-2	.	.	TRBJ2-4	TGTGCCAGCAGCTTAGGCGGGACGGTCATTCAGTACTTC	CASSLGGTVIQYF
TRBV4-3	once	.	TRBJ1-1	TGCGCCAGCAGCCAAGGGGGAGGGTTGAGCACTGAAGCTTTCTTT	CASSQGGGLSTEAFF
TRBV7-2	.	TRBD1	TRBJ2-3	TGTGCCAGCAGCTCTAGGGGGCGGGGCACAGATACGCAGTATTTT	CASSSRGRGTDTQYF
TRBV6-5	once	.	TRBJ1-2	TGTGCCAGCAGTGCACTTCAGGGAGGTGGCTACACCTTC	CASSALQGGGYTF